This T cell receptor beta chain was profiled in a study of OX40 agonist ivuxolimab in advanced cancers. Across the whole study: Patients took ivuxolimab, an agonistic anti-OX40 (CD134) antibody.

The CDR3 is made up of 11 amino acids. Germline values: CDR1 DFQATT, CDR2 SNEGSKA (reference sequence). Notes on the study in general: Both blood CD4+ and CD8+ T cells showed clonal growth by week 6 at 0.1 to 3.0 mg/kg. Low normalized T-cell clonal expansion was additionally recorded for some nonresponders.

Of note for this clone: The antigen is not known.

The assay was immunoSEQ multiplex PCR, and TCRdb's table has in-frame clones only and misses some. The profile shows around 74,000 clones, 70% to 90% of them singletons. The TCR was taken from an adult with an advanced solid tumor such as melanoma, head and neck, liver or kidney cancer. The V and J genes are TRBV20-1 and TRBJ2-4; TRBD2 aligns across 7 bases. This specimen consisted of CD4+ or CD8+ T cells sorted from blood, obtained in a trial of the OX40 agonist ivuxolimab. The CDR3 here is CSGRSGNIQYF. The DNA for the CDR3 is TGCAGCGGGAGGTCAGGGAACATTCAGTACTTC.